These 12 T cell receptor beta chains came from one sample sequenced in a study of radiotherapy plus CTLA-4 blockade in lung cancer. The method was immunoSEQ multiplex PCR; TCRdb's version includes in-frame clones alone and lacks a portion of them. The sample lists 90,000 to 100,000 clones; approximately 72% were seen once. The source was peripheral blood, collected from a patient treated with radiotherapy plus ipilimumab. These receptors were collected from a human donor with non-small cell lung cancer who had a partial response to radiotherapy plus ipilimumab. Some clones in this sample may be carry-over from other donors' samples.

CDR3 nucleotides: TGTGCCTGGAGCTCTTCCTACAATGAGCAGTTCTTC. Protein sequence: CAWSSSYNEQFF. The chain links TRBV30 to TRBJ2-1, with unresolved D. The V end was cut by 3 bases, the J end by 1 base, with 4 bases between. Per the germline V gene, CDR1 is GTSNPN and CDR2 is SVGIG (reference sequence). The length of the CDR3 is 12 residues.

The chain recombines TRBV11-2 with TRBJ1-1; D uncertain. In germline, CDR1 is SGHAT, CDR2 FQNNGV. Trimming removed 3 bases at V and 2 bases at J, with 10 bases between. CDR3 size: 14 residues. In DNA form, the CDR3 reads TGTGCCAGCAGCTTCTTGTTGGCAAACACTGAAGCTTTCTTT. Encoded protein: CASSFLLANTEAFF.

CDR3: CASRAQGPSEAFF. DNA for the CDR3: TGTGCCAGCAGAGCACAGGGGCCTTCTGAAGCTTTCTTT. The rearrangement uses TRBV19 and TRBJ1-1; 7 bases agree with TRBD1. V shed 9 bases and J 6 bases; nucleotides not matched to a gene: 10. Germline V CDR1 and CDR2: LNHDA, SQIVND (reference sequence). This CDR3 contains 13 residues.

The J gene is TRBJ1-6, the V gene TRBV30; 8 bases fit TRBD1. Germline V gene lookup returns CDR1 GTSNPN and CDR2 SVGIG (reference sequence). The junction had 8 bases not matched to a gene; V was cut back by 1 base and J by 0 bases. The CDR3 has 18 residues. CDR3 sequence: CAWSDGTGPSSYNSPLHF. CDR3 DNA sequence: TGTGCCTGGAGTGACGGGACAGGCCCGAGCTCCTATAATTCACCCCTCCACTTT.

The J gene is TRBJ2-7, the V gene TRBV19, with 10 bases aligning to TRBD1. V dropped 4 bases and J dropped 4; count of bases not matched to a gene: 4. From germline, CDR1 is LNHDA and CDR2 SQIVND (reference sequence). CDR3 length equals 14 residues. The CDR3 region is CASSKGQGEYEQYF. The CDR3, as DNA: TGTGCCAGTAGTAAAGGACAGGGGGAGTACGAGCAGTACTTC. Together with reference TRBV19 and TRBJ2-7, the CDR3 gives the full variable domain: DGGITQSPKYLFRKEGQNVTLSCEQNLNHDAMYWYRQDPGQGLRLIYYSQIVNDFQKGDIAEGYSVSREKKESFPLTVTSAQKNPTAFYLCASSKGQGEYEQYFGPGTRLTVT.

The chain combines TRBV5-1 with TRBJ1-2, with D perhaps TRBD1 (6 bases). Germline values: CDR1 SGHRS, CDR2 YFSETQ. This CDR3 is built from 17 residues. Trimming shortened V by 5 bases and J by 1 base, and 21 bases separated the two germline ends. The CDR3: CASSQYPGVGGNYGYTF. DNA for the CDR3: TGCGCCAGCAGTCAGTATCCAGGGGTTGGAGGTAACTATGGCTACACCTTC.

V gene TRBV5-4 combines with J gene TRBJ2-7, with 15 positions matching TRBD2. This CDR3 is 16 amino acids long. The V gene's germline CDR1 is SGHNT and CDR2 YYREEE (reference sequence). V lost 1 base and J lost 6; bases outside the gene matches: 5. The CDR3 DNA reads TGTGCCAGCAGCTTGTACGGACTAGCGGGAGGGCCCGAGCAGTACTTC. Its protein is CASSLYGLAGGPEQYF.

This clone is labeled as medium-sized (0.01 to 0.1%). The chain is built from TRBV6-5 and TRBJ1-2; the D gene is possibly TRBD1 (6 bases). CDR3 length: 12 amino acids. Trimming cost V 8 bases and J 8 bases, with 15 bases left between them. Germline CDR1 reads MNHEY; CDR2 reads SVGAGI. The DNA for the CDR3 is TGTGCCAGCGGGACAAGTGGTTCGGGCTACACCTTC. Encoded protein: CASGTSGSGYTF.

The genes are TRBV7-2 and TRBJ1-1; weak D call: TRBD1 (6 bases). The germline V gene encodes CDR1 SGHTA and CDR2 FQGNSA. The CDR3 runs to 16 residues. V was shortened by 1 base and J by 5 bases, with 17 bases between the two germline ends. The CDR3 protein is CASSLVLGGGGTEAFF. Here the CDR3 DNA reads TGTGCCAGCAGCTTAGTGTTAGGGGGTGGGGGAACTGAAGCTTTCTTT. The full variable domain, its missing parts supplied by reference TRBV7-2 and TRBJ1-1, is GAGVSQSPSNKVTEKGKDVELRCDPISGHTALYWYRQSLGQGLEFLIYFQGNSAPDKSGLPSDRFSAERTGGSVSTLTIQRTQQEDSAVYLCASSLVLGGGGTEAFFGQGTRLTVV.

The chain employs TRBV5-1 and TRBJ2-2, with 10 bases fitting TRBD2. With V trimmed by 3 bases and J by 4 bases, 9 bases remained unmatched. This CDR3 has 17 amino acids. Germline V lookup: CDR1 SGHRS, CDR2 YFSETQ. DNA for the CDR3: TGCGCCAGCAGCTCTCAGTTAGCGGGAGGCGGCACCGGGGAGCTGTTTTTT. Encoded protein: CASSSQLAGGGTGELFF.

The J gene is TRBJ1-4, the V gene TRBV5-1; no reliable D call. Germline V gives CDR1 SGHRS, CDR2 YFSETQ. This CDR3 has 16 residues. Trimming cost V 0 bases and J 5 bases, with 14 bases left between them. The CDR3 DNA reads as TGCGCCAGCAGCTTGGGCGGCGGTCTTTTCAATGAAAAACTGTTTTTT. It yields the protein CASSLGGGLFNEKLFF.

This chain joins TRBV9 and TRBJ2-4; 7 bases match TRBD2. J lost 8 bases, V lost 3 bases, and 5 bases had no gene match. Per germline, CDR1 SGDLS and CDR2 YYNGEE. The CDR3 consists of 13 residues. The CDR3, as DNA: TGTGCCAGCAGCGCAGGACTAGTTGACATTCAGTACTTC. It yields the protein CASSAGLVDIQYF.